This T cell receptor beta chain was sequenced during a study of shared clonotypes between healthy human individuals. Naive CD8 cells lacked CD45RO, underwent positive selection for CCR7 and left out terminally differentiated effector memory CD45RA+ cells. Produced via immunoSEQ multiplex PCR; TCRdb's table is partial and in-frame only. The data contain around 640,000 clones, roughly 96% of them singletons. This clonotype originated in a woman in her 30s in good health. The sample was naive CD8+ T cells sorted from blood.

This chain's CDR3 is CASIGMGLDTQYF. DNA of the CDR3: TGTGCCAGCATCGGAATGGGGCTGGATACGCAGTATTTT. The chain recombines TRBV2 with TRBJ2-3; perhaps TRBD1 as D (5 bases). CDR3 length: 13 residues. The germline gives CDR1 SNHLY, CDR2 FYNNEI. V lost 7 bases to trimming and J lost 6 bases, with 14 bases between them.